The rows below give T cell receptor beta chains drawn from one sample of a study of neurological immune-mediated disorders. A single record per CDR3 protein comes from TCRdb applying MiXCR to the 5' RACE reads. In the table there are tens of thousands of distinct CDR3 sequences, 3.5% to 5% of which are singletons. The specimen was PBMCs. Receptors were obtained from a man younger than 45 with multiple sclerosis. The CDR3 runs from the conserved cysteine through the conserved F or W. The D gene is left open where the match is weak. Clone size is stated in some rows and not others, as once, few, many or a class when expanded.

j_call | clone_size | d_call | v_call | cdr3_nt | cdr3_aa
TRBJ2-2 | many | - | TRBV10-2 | TGCGCCAGCAGTGGGACGGGCAGGGGCACCGGGGAGCTGTTTTTT | CASSGTGRGTGELFF
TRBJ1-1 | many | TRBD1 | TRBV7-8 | TGTGCCAGCAGCCCAATTACAGGGGGCTTCACTGAAGCTTTCTTT | CASSPITGGFTEAFF
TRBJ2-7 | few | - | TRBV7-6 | TGTGCCAGCAGCTTAGGTGCGGCAGTTTACGAGCAGTACTTC | CASSLGAAVYEQYF
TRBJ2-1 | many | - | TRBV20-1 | TGCAGTGCTAGAGATTGGGGAGAGCAGTTCTTC | CSARDWGEQFF
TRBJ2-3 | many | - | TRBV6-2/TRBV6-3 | TGTGCCAGCGTTGACCATTCTAGCACAGATACGCAGTATTTT | CASVDHSSTDTQYF
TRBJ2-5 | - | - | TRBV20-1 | TGCAGTCTCGAAGAAGATCGGGAGACCCAGTACTTC | CSLEEDRETQYF
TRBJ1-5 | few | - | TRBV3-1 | TGTGCCAGCAGCCAAGAACGGGGAAATCAGCCCCAGAATTTT | CASSQERGNQPQNF
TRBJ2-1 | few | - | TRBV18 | TGTGCCAGCTCACCACCGAGAGGCAATGAGGGGGGCTCCTACAATGAGCAGTTCTTC | CASSPPRGNEGGSYNEQFF
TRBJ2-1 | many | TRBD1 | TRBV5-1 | TGCGCCAGCAGCTCGAGAAGCCGCACAGGGGCGCGACAGTCGGATGAGCAGTTCTTC | CASSSRSRTGARQSDEQFF
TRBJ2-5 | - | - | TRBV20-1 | TGCAGTGCTATCAGCTGGGGAATTCAAGAGACCCAGTACTTC | CSAISWGIQETQYF
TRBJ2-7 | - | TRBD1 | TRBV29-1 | TGCAGCGTCGACACAGGGGGCGAAGTCTACGAGCAGTACTTC | CSVDTGGEVYEQYF
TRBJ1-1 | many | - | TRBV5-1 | TGCGCCAGCAGCATACTACCCCTGACCGAGAACACTGAAGCTTTCTTT | CASSILPLTENTEAFF
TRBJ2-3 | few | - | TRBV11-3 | TGTGCCAGCAGCGCGTCCGCAGCGCTAAGCACAGATACGCAGTATTTT | CASSASAALSTDTQYF
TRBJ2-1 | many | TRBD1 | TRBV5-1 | TGCGCCAGCAGCCCGGGACAGAGTTTATTTGCGCAGTTCTTC | CASSPGQSLFAQFF
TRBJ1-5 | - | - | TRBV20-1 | TGCAGTGCTAGAAGAGGTCACAATCAGCCCCAGAATTTT | CSARRGHNQPQNF
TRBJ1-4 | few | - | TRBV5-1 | TGCGCCAGCAGCTTGGGGGACGGTGCAACTAATGAAAAACTGTTTTTT | CASSLGDGATNEKLFF
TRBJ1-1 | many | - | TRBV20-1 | TGCAGTGCTAGTAGCCCGCGGGACAAGAACACTGAAGCTTTCTTT | CSASSPRDKNTEAFF
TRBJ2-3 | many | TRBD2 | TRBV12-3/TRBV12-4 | TGTGCCAGCCTTGAGCGGGGCGCTACAGATACGCAGTATTTT | CASLERGATDTQYF
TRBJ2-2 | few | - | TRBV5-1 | TGCGCCAGCAGCTTGGGACATACGAACACCGGGGAGCTGTTTTTT | CASSLGHTNTGELFF
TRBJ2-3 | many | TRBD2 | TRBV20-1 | TGCAGTGCTAGTTCTGGCCGTGTAGCGGGGAGCACAGATACGCAGTATTTT | CSASSGRVAGSTDTQYF
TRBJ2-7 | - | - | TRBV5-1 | TGCGCCAGCAGCCCGCAACGAGTCCACGAGCAGTACTTC | CASSPQRVHEQYF
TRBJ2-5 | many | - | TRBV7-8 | TGTGCCAGCAGCACCCGACGCGGCCGAGAGACCCAGTACTTC | CASSTRRGRETQYF
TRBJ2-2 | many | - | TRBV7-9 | TGTGCCAGCAGCCAAGGGCGGGGATCGGCCGGGGAGCTGTTTTTT | CASSQGRGSAGELFF
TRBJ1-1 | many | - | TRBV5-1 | TGCGCCAGCAGCGATAACCCGGGACAAATGAACACTGAAGCTTTCTTT | CASSDNPGQMNTEAFF
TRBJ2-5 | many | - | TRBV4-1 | TGCGCCAGCAGCCACCCCACGGGTCGTCAAGAGACCCAGTACTTC | CASSHPTGRQETQYF
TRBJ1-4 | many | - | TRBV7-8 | TGTGCCAGCAGCCACGGGGGGTGGGGTGAAAAACTGTTTTTT | CASSHGGWGEKLFF
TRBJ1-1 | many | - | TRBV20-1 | TGCAGTGCTCTCGGACAGAGCCTCACTGAAGCTTTCTTT | CSALGQSLTEAFF
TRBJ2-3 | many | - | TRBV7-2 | TGTGCCAGCAGCTTAGTAGGGGCTAGTGCTCAGGGCACAGATACGCAGTATTTT | CASSLVGASAQGTDTQYF
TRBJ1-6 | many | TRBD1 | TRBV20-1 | TGCAGTGCTAGAGTAGAAGGACAGGGGCGATTATGGTCACCCCTCCACTTT | CSARVEGQGRLWSPLHF
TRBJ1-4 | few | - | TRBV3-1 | TGTGCCAGCAGGGACGGTGTTAATGAAAAACTGTTTTTT | CASRDGVNEKLFF
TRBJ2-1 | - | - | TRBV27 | TGTGCCAGCAGTTCCTCCAGGGCGCTCTACAATGAGCAGTTCTTC | CASSSSRALYNEQFF
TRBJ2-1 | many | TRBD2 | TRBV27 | TGTGCCAGCAGCCGGGGGGATGGATCCTACAATGAGCAGTTCTTC | CASSRGDGSYNEQFF
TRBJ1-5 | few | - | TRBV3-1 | TGTGCCAGCAGCCGAGCCACCAGTCAGCCCCAGAATTTT | CASSRATSQPQNF
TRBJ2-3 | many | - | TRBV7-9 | TGTGCCAGCAGCTCGGGGACAAGCCTCACAGATACGCAGTATTTT | CASSSGTSLTDTQYF
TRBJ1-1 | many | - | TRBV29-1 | TGCAGCGTACTTACAGGTAACACTGAAGCTTTCTTT | CSVLTGNTEAFF
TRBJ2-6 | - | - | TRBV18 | TGTGCCAGCTCACCACAGGGGGGCAGATTTCCCCCTGGGGCCAAAGTCCTGACTTTC | CASSPQGGRFPPGAKVLTF
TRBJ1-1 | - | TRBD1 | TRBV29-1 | TGCAGCGTCGCAGGGGGTGCAGGGACTGAAGCTTTCTTT | CSVAGGAGTEAFF
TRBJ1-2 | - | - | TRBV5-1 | TGCGCCAGCAGCTCTGGAGGGAGGGCCCGAACCAACTATGGCTACACCTTC | CASSSGGRARTNYGYTF
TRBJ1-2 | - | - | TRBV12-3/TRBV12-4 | TGTGCCAGCAGTAGAAATAACAGGGTAGGCTACACCTTC | CASSRNNRVGYTF
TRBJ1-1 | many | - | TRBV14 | TGTGCCAGCAGCCAGATAAGGACCGGCAGTAACACTGAAGCTTTCTTT | CASSQIRTGSNTEAFF
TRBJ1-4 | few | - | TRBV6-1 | TGTGCCAGCAGTGACAGGGGAGGTTATGAAAAACTGTTTTTT | CASSDRGGYEKLFF
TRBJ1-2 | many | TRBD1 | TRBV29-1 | TGCAGCGTTCTGGCAGGGGGCGCGGAGGGCTACACCTTC | CSVLAGGAEGYTF
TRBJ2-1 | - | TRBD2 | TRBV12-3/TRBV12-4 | TGTGCCAGCGGATTCTCTAGCGGGAGAAGCTACAATGAGCAGTTCTTC | CASGFSSGRSYNEQFF
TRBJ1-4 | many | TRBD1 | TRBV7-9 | TGTGCCAGCAGCTCGACGACAGGGCGAGAAAAACTGTTTTTT | CASSSTTGREKLFF
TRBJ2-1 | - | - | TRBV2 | TGTGCCAGCAGTCGGGGGTCGGGGGACGAAAACAATGAGCAGTTCTTC | CASSRGSGDENNEQFF
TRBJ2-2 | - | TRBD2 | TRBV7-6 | TGTGCCAGCAGCTCCACGAGCGGGGGGGCCGGCGGGGAGCTGTTTTTT | CASSSTSGGAGGELFF
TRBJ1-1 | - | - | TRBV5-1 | TGCGCCAGCAGCTTTCGGCAGGGTCACATGAACACTGAAGCTTTCTTT | CASSFRQGHMNTEAFF
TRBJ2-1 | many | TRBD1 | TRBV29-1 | TGCAGCGTTGCCACTGGACAGGGGGTTTACAATGAGCAGTTCTTC | CSVATGQGVYNEQFF
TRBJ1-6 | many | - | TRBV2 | TGTGCCAGCACTTTCCTCGTGGGATCACCCCTCCACTTT | CASTFLVGSPLHF
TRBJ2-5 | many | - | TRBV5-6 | TGTGCCAGCTCCAGGGGGGTACGGGAGACCCAGTACTTC | CASSRGVRETQYF
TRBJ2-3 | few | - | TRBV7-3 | TGTGCCAGCAGCTCTCAACTAGCAGATACGCAGTATTTT | CASSSQLADTQYF
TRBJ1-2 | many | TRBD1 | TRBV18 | TGTGCCAGCTCAATGATGCTGCAACCGGGACAGGCAAACTATGGCTACACCTTC | CASSMMLQPGQANYGYTF
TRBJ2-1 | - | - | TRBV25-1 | TGTGCCAGCGGAGGGCGGCTGAATGAGCAGTTCTTC | CASGGRLNEQFF
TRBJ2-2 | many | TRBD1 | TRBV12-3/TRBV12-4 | TGTGCCAGCAGGAACGACAGGGGATACACCGGGGAGCTGTTTTTT | CASRNDRGYTGELFF
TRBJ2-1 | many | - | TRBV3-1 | TGTGCCAGCCGGGGGCAGGGGAGGGGCAATGAGCAGTTCTTC | CASRGQGRGNEQFF
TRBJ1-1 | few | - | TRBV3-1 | TGTGCCAGCAGCCAAGAACAGGGCCTGGGGGCTTTCTTT | CASSQEQGLGAFF
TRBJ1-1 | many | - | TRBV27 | TGTGCCAGCAGTCCTCGGGAGACGCCTGAAGCTTTCTTT | CASSPRETPEAFF
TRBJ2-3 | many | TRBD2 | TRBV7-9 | TGTGCCAGCAGCCGTAATCTAGCGGGGGGGCTGAGAGATACGCAGTATTTT | CASSRNLAGGLRDTQYF
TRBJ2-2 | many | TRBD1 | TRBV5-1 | TGCGCCAGCAGCTTGCGATTTGACAGGGGAGGCGACACCGGGGAGCTGTTTTTT | CASSLRFDRGGDTGELFF
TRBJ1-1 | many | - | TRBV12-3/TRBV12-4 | TGTGCCAGCAGTTCATTAGACGGGAACACTGAAGCTTTCTTT | CASSSLDGNTEAFF